Included here is one TCR beta chain sequence, with context. The target antigen is unknown. Cultured CD4+ T cell DNA underwent sequencing with the Oncomine TCR Beta short-read assay. From CD4+ T cells that had been cultured, genomic DNA was extracted. TCRdb used MiXCR to reprocess the PCR reads, holding one entry per CDR3 protein. The top ten hold around a fifth of the sample, which has 10,000 or so distinct CDR3 sequences, under 35% seen once. The data belong to a study of vaccination and CD4 T cells after COVID-19. Germline V lookup: CDR1 LNHDA, CDR2 SQIVND (reference sequence). Trimming cost V 7 bases and J 2 bases, with 14 bases left between them. This CDR3 is 14 amino acids long. Described treatment: roughly ten-day PBMC culture with coronavirus spike peptide pools or control peptides (ViraFEST assay). The unexposed donor gave CD4+ T cells before the COVID-19 pandemic (2011-2018).

Sequencing used CD4+ T cells from blood, cultured in vitro. The chain has TRBV19 and TRBJ2-5; possibly TRBD2 for D (7 bases). The origin of this receptor is a human donor in good health. The CDR3 sequence: CASKEGGGQETQYF. The CDR3 nucleotides are TGTGCCAGTAAAGAGGGGGGGGGTCAAGAGACCCAGTACTTC. The full variable domain, with the rest looked up from reference TRBV19 and TRBJ2-5, is DGGITQSPKYLFRKEGQNVTLSCEQNLNHDAMYWYRQDPGQGLRLIYYSQIVNDFQKGDIAEGYSVSREKKESFPLTVTSAQKNPTAFYLCASKEGGGQETQYFGPGTRLLVL.